The clone carrying this T cell receptor beta chain was seen only a few times. Losses at the gene ends were 5 bases for V and 5 bases for J; bases not matched to a gene: 1. The CDR3 contains 12 residues. Germline V gene sequence: CDR1 SNHLY, CDR2 FYNNEI. This sample is part of a study of blood T cell repertoires in COVID-19. Across the whole study: The United States, Italy and Spain were the sources of the acute and convalescent COVID-19 samples. PBMCs, B-cell-depleted T cells, or T cells provided the cDNA or gDNA that made up the material.

Per the original methods: Estimation of nucleated cell counts was performed using reference gene primer amplification. The assay was immunoSEQ multiplex PCR, and TCRdb's table has in-frame clones only and misses some. The V and J calls and clone size are taken from that table; D and trimming were inferred from the DNA. The sample contains about 41,000 clones, roughly four fifths of which appear only once. This receptor was obtained from a man aged 35-49 years with active or convalescent COVID-19. Sequencing input: peripheral blood. V gene TRBV2 combines with J gene TRBJ1-1; 8 nucleotides line up with TRBD1. In DNA, the CDR3 is TGTGCCAGCAGTCGACAGGGGACTGAAGCTTTCTTT. It translates to CASSRQGTEAFF.